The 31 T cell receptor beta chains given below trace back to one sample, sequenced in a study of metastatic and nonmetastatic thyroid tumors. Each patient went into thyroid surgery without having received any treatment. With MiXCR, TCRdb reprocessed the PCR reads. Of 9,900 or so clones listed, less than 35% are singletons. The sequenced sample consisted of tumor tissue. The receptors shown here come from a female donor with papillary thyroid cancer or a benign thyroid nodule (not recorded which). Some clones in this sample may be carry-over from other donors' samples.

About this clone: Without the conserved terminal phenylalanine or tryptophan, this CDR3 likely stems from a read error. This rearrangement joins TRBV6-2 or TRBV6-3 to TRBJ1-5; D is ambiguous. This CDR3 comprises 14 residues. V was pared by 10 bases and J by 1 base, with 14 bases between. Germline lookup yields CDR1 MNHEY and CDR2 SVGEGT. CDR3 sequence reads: CAITSAISNQPQHL. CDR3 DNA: TGTGCCATCACTAGTGCGATAAGCAATCAGCCCCAGCATCTT.

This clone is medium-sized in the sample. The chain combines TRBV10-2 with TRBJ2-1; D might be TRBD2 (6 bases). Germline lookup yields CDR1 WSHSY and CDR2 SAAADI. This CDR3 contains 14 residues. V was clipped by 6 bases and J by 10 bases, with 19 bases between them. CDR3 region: CASRGDSSFKEQFF. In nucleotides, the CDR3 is TGCGCCAGCAGGGGGGACTCGTCTTTTAAGGAGCAGTTCTTC.

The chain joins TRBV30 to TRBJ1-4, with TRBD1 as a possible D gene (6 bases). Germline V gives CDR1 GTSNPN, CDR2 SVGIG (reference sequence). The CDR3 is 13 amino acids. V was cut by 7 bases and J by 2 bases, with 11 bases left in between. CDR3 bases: TGTGCCTTCACAGGGCCTACTAATGAAAAACTGTTTTTT. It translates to CAFTGPTNEKLFF.

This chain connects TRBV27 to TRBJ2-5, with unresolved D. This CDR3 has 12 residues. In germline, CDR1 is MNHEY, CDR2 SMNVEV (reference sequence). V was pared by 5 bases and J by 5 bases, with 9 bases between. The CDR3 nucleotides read TGTGCCAGCAGTACCTACCGGGAGACCCAGTACTTC. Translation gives CASSTYRETQYF.

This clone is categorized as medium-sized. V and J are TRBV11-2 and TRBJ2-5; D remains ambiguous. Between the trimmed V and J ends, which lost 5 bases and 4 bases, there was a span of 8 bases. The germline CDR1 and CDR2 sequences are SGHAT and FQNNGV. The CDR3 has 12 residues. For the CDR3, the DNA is TGTGCCAGCAGCCTCGACCGAGAGACCCAGTACTTC. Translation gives CASSLDRETQYF.

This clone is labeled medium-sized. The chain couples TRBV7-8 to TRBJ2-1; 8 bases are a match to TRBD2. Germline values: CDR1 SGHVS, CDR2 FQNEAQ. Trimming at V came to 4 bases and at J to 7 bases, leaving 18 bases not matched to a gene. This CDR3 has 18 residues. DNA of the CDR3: TGTGCCAGCAGCTATGCTCCGGGACTAGAGGTCTTATGGAATGAGCAGTTCTTC. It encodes CASSYAPGLEVLWNEQFF.

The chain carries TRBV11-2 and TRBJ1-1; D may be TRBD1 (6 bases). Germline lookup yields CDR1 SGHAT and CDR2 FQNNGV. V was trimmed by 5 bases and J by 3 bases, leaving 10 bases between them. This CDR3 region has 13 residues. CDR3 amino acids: CASSAQGDTEAFF. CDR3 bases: TGTGCCAGCAGCGCACAGGGTGACACTGAAGCTTTCTTT.

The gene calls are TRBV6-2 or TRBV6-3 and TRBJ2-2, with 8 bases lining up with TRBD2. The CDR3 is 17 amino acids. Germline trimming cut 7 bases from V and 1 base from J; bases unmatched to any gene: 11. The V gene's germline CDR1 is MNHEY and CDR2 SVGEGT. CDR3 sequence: CASIHGGAGENTGELFF. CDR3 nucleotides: TGTGCCAGCATCCACGGAGGAGCGGGAGAGAACACCGGGGAGCTGTTTTTT.

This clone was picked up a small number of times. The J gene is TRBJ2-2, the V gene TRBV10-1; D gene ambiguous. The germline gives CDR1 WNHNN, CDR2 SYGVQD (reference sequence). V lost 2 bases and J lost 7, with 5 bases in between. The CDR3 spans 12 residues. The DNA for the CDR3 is TGCGCCAGCAGTGAGGGTGGCGGGGAGCTGTTTTTT. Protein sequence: CASSEGGGELFF.

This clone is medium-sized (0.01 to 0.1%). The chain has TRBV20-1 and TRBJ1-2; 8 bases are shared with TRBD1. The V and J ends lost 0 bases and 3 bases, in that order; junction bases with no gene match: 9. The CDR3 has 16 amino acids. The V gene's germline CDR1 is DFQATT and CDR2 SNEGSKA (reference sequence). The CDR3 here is CSAREPGQGGDYGYTF. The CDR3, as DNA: TGCAGTGCTAGAGAACCCGGACAGGGAGGCGACTATGGCTACACCTTC.

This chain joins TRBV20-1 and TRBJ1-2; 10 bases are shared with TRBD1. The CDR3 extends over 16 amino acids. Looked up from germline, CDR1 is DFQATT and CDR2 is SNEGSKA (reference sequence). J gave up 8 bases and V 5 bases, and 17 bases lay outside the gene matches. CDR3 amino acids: CSAENAGTGDIWGYTF. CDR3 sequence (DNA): TGCAGTGCTGAAAACGCCGGGACAGGGGACATTTGGGGCTACACCTTC.

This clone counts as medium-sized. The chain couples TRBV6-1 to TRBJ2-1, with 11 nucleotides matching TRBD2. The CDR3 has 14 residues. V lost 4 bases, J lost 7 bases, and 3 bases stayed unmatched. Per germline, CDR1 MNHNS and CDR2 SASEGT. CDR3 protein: CASSVSSGRNEQFF. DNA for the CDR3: TGTGCCAGCAGTGTGTCTAGCGGGAGGAATGAGCAGTTCTTC.

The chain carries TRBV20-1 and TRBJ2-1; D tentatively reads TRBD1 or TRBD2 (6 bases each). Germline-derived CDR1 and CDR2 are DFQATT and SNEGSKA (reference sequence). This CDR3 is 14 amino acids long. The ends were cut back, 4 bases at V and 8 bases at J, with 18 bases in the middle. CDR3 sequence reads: CSAKSSGAGYEQFF. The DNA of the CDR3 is TGCAGTGCTAAGAGTTCAGGGGCGGGATATGAGCAGTTCTTC.

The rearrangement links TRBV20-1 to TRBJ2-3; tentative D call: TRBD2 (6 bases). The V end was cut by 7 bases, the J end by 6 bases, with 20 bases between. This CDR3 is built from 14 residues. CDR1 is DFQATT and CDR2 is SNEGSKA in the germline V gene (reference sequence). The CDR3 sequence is CSGAGSRTLDTQYF. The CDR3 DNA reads TGCAGTGGGGCGGGATCCCGAACACTCGATACGCAGTATTTT.

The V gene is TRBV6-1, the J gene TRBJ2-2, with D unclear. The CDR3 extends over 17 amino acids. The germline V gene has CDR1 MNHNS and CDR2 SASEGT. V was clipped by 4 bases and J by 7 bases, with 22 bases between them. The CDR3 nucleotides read TGTGCCAGCAGTGCCAAACGGGTTGGGGAACGTAGCGGGGAGCTGTTTTTT. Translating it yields CASSAKRVGERSGELFF.

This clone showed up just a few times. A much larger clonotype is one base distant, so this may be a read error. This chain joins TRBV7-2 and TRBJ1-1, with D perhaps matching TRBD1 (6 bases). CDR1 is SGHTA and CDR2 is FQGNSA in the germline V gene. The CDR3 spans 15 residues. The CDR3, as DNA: TGTGCCAGCATCTTAATCGCAGGGGTGAACACTGGAGCTTTCTTT. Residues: CASILIAGVNTGAFF.

The DNA of the CDR3 is TGCAGTGCTAGGCCAGAAGCGGTGGGCACAGATACGCAGTATTTT. The encoded protein is CSARPEAVGTDTQYF. The V and J genes are TRBV20-1 and TRBJ2-3; TRBD2 might be the D (5 bases). This CDR3 has 15 residues. Germline CDR1 DFQATT, CDR2 SNEGSKA (reference sequence). V lost 3 bases to trimming and J lost 1 base, with 14 bases between them.

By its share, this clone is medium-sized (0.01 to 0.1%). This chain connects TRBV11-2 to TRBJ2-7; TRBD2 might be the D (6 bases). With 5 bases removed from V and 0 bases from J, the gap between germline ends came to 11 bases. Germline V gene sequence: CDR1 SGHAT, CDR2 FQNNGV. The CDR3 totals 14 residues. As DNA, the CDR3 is TGTGCCAGCAGCCTAGGAGGGCGCTCCTACGAGCAGTACTTC. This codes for CASSLGGRSYEQYF.

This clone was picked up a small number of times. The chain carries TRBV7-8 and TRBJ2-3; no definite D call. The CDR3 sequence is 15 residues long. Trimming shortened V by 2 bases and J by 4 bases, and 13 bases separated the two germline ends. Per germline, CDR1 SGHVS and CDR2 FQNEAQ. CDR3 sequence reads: CASSLSPIQADTQYF. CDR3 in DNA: TGTGCCAGCAGCTTATCTCCGATCCAGGCAGATACGCAGTATTTT.

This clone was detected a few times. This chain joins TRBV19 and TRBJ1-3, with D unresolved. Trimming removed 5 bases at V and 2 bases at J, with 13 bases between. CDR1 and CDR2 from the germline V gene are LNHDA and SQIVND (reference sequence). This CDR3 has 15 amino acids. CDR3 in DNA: TGTGCCAGTAGTCCCGCCTTAGGAGCTGGAAACACCATATATTTT. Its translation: CASSPALGAGNTIYF. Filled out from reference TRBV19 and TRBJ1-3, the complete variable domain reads DGGITQSPKYLFRKEGQNVTLSCEQNLNHDAMYWYRQDPGQGLRLIYYSQIVNDFQKGDIAEGYSVSREKKESFPLTVTSAQKNPTAFYLCASSPALGAGNTIYFGEGSWLTVV.

CDR3 amino acids: CASSSPRHRANEQYF. The CDR3 coding sequence is TGTGCCAGCAGCTCCCCCCGACACAGGGCTAACGAGCAGTACTTC. The chain carries TRBV11-3 and TRBJ2-7; D perhaps matches TRBD1 (6 bases). This CDR3 has 15 residues. V was clipped by 4 bases and J by 5 bases, with 18 bases between them. Germline V gives CDR1 SGHNT, CDR2 YENEEA.

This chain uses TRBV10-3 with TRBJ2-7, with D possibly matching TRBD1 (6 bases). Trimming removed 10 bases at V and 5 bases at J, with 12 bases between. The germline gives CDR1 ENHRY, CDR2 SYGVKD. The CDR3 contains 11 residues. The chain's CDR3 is CAKGHGDEQYF. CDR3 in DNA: TGTGCCAAGGGACACGGCGACGAGCAGTACTTC.

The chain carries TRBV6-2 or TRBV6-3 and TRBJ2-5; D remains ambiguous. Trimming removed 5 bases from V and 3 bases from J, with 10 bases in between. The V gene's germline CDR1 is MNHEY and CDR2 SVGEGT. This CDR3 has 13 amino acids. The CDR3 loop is CASSRDEKETQYF. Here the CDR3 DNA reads TGTGCCAGCAGTCGAGATGAGAAAGAGACCCAGTACTTC.

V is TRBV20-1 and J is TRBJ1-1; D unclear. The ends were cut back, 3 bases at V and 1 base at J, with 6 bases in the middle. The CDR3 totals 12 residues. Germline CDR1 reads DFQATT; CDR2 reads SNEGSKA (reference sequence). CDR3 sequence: CSARGGNTEAFF. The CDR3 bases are TGCAGTGCTAGGGGCGGGAACACTGAAGCTTTCTTT.

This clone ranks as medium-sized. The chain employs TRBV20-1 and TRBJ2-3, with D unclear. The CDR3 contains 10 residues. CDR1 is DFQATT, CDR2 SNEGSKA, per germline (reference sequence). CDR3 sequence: CSSSTDTQYF. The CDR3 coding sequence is TGCAGCAGCAGCACAGATACGCAGTATTTT.

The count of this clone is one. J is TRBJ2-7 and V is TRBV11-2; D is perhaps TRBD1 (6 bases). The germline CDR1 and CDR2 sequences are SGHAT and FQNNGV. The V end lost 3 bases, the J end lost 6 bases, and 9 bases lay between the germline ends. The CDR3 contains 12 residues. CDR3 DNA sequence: TGTGCCAGCAGCTTTGGGGGCGTCGAGCAGTACTTC. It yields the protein CASSFGGVEQYF. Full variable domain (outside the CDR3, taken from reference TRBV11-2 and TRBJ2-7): EAGVAQSPRYKIIEKRQSVAFWCNPISGHATLYWYQQILGQGPKLLIQFQNNGVVDDSQLPKDRFSAERLKGVDSTLKIQPAKLEDSAVYLCASSFGGVEQYFGPGTRLTVT.

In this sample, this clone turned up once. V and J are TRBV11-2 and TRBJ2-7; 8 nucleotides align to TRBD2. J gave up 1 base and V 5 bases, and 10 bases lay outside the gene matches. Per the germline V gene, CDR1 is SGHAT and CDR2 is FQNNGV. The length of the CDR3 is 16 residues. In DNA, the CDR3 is TGTGCCAGCAGCCCGGGGGGGGTAGCGGGGTCCTACGAGCAGTACTTC. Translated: CASSPGGVAGSYEQYF.

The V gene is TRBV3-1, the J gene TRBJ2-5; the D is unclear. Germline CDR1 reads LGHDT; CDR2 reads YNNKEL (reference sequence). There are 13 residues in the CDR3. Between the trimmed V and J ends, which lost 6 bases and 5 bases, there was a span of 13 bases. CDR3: CASSLGARETQYF. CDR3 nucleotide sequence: TGTGCCAGCAGTCTGGGTGCGCGGGAGACCCAGTACTTC.

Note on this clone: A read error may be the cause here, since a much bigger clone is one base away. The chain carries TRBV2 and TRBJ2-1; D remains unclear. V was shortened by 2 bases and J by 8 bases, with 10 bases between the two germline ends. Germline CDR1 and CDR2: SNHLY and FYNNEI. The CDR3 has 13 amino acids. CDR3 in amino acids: CASSEQCFDEQFF. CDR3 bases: TGTGCCAGCAGTGAACAGTGTTTCGATGAGCAGTTCTTC.

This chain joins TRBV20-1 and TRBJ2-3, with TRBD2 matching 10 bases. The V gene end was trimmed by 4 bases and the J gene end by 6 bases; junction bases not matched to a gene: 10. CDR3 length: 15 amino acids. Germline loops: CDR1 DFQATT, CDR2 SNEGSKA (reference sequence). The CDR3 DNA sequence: TGCAGTGCTATTATTACTAGCGGGATTGCGGATACGCAGTATTTT. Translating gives CSAIITSGIADTQYF.

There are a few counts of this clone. The CDR3 spells CARSGWGVETQYF. CDR3 bases: TGTGCAAGATCCGGTTGGGGGGTAGAGACCCAGTACTTC. The chain carries TRBV6-1 and TRBJ2-5; tentative D call: TRBD2 (6 bases). Germline assignment: CDR1 MNHNS and CDR2 SASEGT. The CDR3 consists of 13 residues.